The next 12 T cell receptor beta chains were all read from a single sample in a study of CD8+CD57+ T cells in acquired aplastic anemia. Genomic DNA acted as the template from which TCR beta VDJ combination and CDR3 sequence profiling were carried out. Using its own MiXCR run on the reads, TCRdb lists one record per CDR3 protein. The table includes under 150,000 distinct CDR3 sequences, around two fifths detected once. Source material: sorted CD4+, CD8+, or CD8+CD57+ T cells (not recorded which) from PBMCs. These receptors were taken from a human donor in good health, serving as a control.

The table lists this clonotype with many counts. The genes are TRBV2 and TRBJ2-4; D is perhaps TRBD2 (5 bases). Germline lookup yields CDR1 SNHLY and CDR2 FYNNEI. The CDR3 is 18 amino acids. The ends were cut back, 1 base at V and 1 base at J, with 17 bases in the middle. Here the CDR3 DNA reads TGTGCCAGCAGTGAAGTGGCCAGCGCAAGAGGGGCCAAAAACATTCAGTACTTC. Translation gives CASSEVASARGAKNIQYF.

This clonotype came up many times. This rearrangement joins TRBV20-1 to TRBJ2-1; 11 bases are shared with TRBD2. The CDR3 spans 15 residues. V lost 5 bases and J lost 4; bases outside the gene matches: 7. Germline V lookup: CDR1 DFQATT, CDR2 SNEGSKA (reference sequence). In DNA, the CDR3 is TGCAGTGCTCTCTCCGGGACTAGCGGTTACAATGAGCAGTTCTTC. Translated: CSALSGTSGYNEQFF.

This clonotype came up a few times. The CDR3 protein is CASGRGSFGGTQYF. The CDR3 nucleotides are TGTGCCAGCGGCAGAGGGTCTTTCGGAGGTACGCAGTATTTT. The V and J genes are TRBV12-3 or TRBV12-4 and TRBJ2-3; D may be TRBD2 (5 bases). This CDR3 contains 14 residues. The V gene lost 8 bases and the J gene lost 8 bases, with 20 bases spanning the gap.

On this clonotype itself: An end of the junction does not agree with germline; a read error may underlie this. The CDR3 sequence is CAASPPLWAYGYTF. CDR3 nucleotides: TGTGCCGCCAGTCCACCCCTTTGGGCCTATGGCTACACCTTC. The chain is built from TRBV15 and TRBJ1-2, with D unclear. CDR1 is LNHNV and CDR2 is YYDKDF in the germline V gene (reference sequence). The length of the CDR3 is 14 residues.

The chain couples TRBV18 to TRBJ1-1; tentatively, D is TRBD1 (6 bases). The V end lost 3 bases, the J end lost 7 bases, and 15 bases lay between the germline ends. Germline CDR1 KGHSH, CDR2 LQKENI. This CDR3 comprises 14 residues. The CDR3 sequence is CASSPAAGASEAFF. The CDR3 nucleotides are TGTGCCAGCTCACCGGCGGCGGGGGCTAGTGAAGCTTTCTTT.

The chain recombines TRBV2 with TRBJ2-5, with TRBD1 matching over 8 bases. CDR1 and CDR2 from the germline V gene are SNHLY and FYNNEI. There are 15 residues in the CDR3. V shed 5 bases and J 9 bases; nucleotides not matched to a gene: 14. CDR3 amino acids: CASSQRSGGHEAQYF. The CDR3 DNA reads as TGTGCCAGCAGTCAGCGGTCAGGGGGCCATGAGGCCCAGTACTTC.

The V gene is TRBV15, the J gene TRBJ1-3; the match to TRBD1 covers 7 bases. Germline CDR1 is LNHNV and CDR2 is YYDKDF (reference sequence). The CDR3 is made up of 15 amino acids. The V gene end was trimmed by 5 bases and the J gene end by 0 bases; junction bases not matched to a gene: 4. Here the CDR3 DNA reads TGTGCCACCAGCGGACAGGCGGGCTCTGGAAACACCATATATTTT. Amino acid sequence: CATSGQAGSGNTIYF.

This clonotype was observed many times. The V and J genes are TRBV19 and TRBJ2-3, with 7 bases identical to TRBD1. Germline lookup yields CDR1 LNHDA and CDR2 SQIVND (reference sequence). The CDR3 covers 14 residues. V shed 3 bases and J 6 bases; nucleotides not matched to a gene: 6. CDR3 in amino acids: CASSIDRVRDTQYF. CDR3 coding DNA: TGTGCCAGTAGTATTGACAGGGTTCGGGATACGCAGTATTTT.

With regard to this clonotype: This may be a read error, as it is one base from a much larger clone. The chain carries TRBV9 and TRBJ1-1; tentatively, D is TRBD1 (5 bases). The CDR3 sequence is 14 residues long. Between the trimmed V and J ends, which lost 3 bases and 10 bases, there was a span of 19 bases. Germline V gene sequence: CDR1 SGDLS, CDR2 YYNGEE. The CDR3 reads CASSALQGVSGAFF. CDR3 coding DNA: TGTGCCAGCAGCGCCCTTCAGGGTGTCTCTGGAGCTTTCTTT.

This clonotype was counted ten times or more. The V call is TRBV19, the J call TRBJ2-3; 10 nucleotides align to TRBD1. Germline V gene lookup returns CDR1 LNHDA and CDR2 SQIVND (reference sequence). This CDR3 comprises 15 residues. The V gene end was trimmed by 5 bases and the J gene end by 7 bases; junction bases not matched to a gene: 9. The CDR3 nucleotides read TGTGCCAGTAGTGTGAGGGGGACAGGGGTAAATACGCAGTATTTT. Translated, it gives CASSVRGTGVNTQYF.

As to this clonotype: A clone one base away is much larger, so this may be a read error. The chain combines TRBV5-6 with TRBJ1-2; D not resolved. CDR3 length: 13 residues. Germline loops: CDR1 SGHDT, CDR2 YYEEEE. The CDR3 DNA sequence: TGTGCCAGCAGCTTCCTCGACTCCTATGGCTACGCCTTC. This encodes CASSFLDSYGYAF.

The rearrangement links TRBV5-6 to TRBJ2-7; D gene uncertain. The CDR3 has 12 amino acids. The germline CDR1 and CDR2 sequences are SGHDT and YYEEEE. Trimming stripped 3 bases from V and 7 bases from J, with 11 bases between. The CDR3 region is CASSSTATEQYF. The CDR3 bases are TGTGCCAGCAGCTCGACCGCTACGGAGCAGTACTTC.